This TCR beta chain was obtained from a study of STAT5B mutations in CD4+ large granular lymphocyte leukemia. Clones were sequenced by immunoSEQ multiplex PCR, and TCRdb holds only the in-frame ones, with some missing. Of tens of thousands of clones detected, around 78% appear once; the ten largest clones hold 0.4% to 0.45%. Study-wide results and limits: Compared with healthy controls (2/35), patient top clones favored TRBV06 (8/27). CD4-sorted patient repertoires seemed more clonal than healthy CD4+ repertoires.

A remark on this clone: Its antigen is currently unknown.

V was trimmed by 2 bases and J by 6 bases, leaving 23 bases between them. The CDR3 is made up of 17 amino acids. CDR1 and CDR2 (germline): LNHNV, YYDKDF (reference sequence). V usage is TRBV15 and J usage is TRBJ2-7, with D tentatively TRBD2 (6 bases). The TCR was taken from a human donor in good health. Sequenced: CD4+ T cells from blood buffy coats. CDR3 region: CATSRQPPGGSGSEQYF. As DNA, the CDR3 is TGTGCCACCAGCAGACAACCCCCTGGGGGGAGTGGGAGCGAGCAGTACTTC.